These 8 T cell receptor beta chains came from one sample sequenced in a study of shared clonotypes between healthy human individuals. Generated by immunoSEQ multiplex PCR, the TCRdb table keeps only in-frame clones and is missing some. The sample gives under 2,500,000 clones, around 95% of which show up once; around 0.13% is in the top ten. Sequenced material: naive CD4+ T cells sorted from blood. Documented subset: CD45RA+ positively selected. The receptor set was obtained from a man between 18 and 29 years old in good health.

This chain joins TRBV28 and TRBJ1-5, with TRBD1 identical over 7 bases. The CDR3 sequence is 14 residues long. CDR1 and CDR2 from the germline V gene are MDHEN and SYDVKM. With V trimmed by 10 bases and J by 3 bases, 9 bases remained unmatched. This CDR3 reads CATTQGTVNQPQHF. The CDR3 DNA reads TGTGCCACCACCCAGGGGACAGTCAATCAGCCCCAGCATTTT. The whole variable domain, remainder taken from reference TRBV28 and TRBJ1-5, is DVKVTQSSRYLVKRTGEKVFLECVQDMDHENMFWYRQDPGLGLRLIYFSYDVKMKEKGDIPEGYSVSREKKERFSLILESASTNQTSMYLCATTQGTVNQPQHFGDGTRLSIL.

As regards this clone: One end of the junction fails to match germline, which may point to a read error. This chain uses TRBV7-7 with TRBJ2-1; the match to TRBD2 covers 8 bases. The CDR3 length is 17 residues. Germline assignment: CDR1 SSHAT and CDR2 FNYEAQ (reference sequence). CDR3: CASSLAAGTSSYNEQFF. CDR3 bases: TGTGCTAGCAGCTTAGCCGCTGGGACTAGCTCCTACAATGAGCAGTTCTTC.

The genes are TRBV19 and TRBJ1-1, with D unresolved. The V end was cut by 5 bases, the J end by 5 bases, with 12 bases between. Germline V CDR1 and CDR2: LNHDA, SQIVND (reference sequence). The CDR3 spans 13 residues. In DNA form, the CDR3 reads TGTGCCAGTAGTCCCCCTTCGGGGACTGAAGCTTTCTTT. Protein: CASSPPSGTEAFF.

The V gene is TRBV6-5, the J gene TRBJ1-2, with a weak D call TRBD1 (6 bases). This CDR3 region has 16 residues. Trimming pared 0 bases from V and 7 bases from J, leaving 18 bases between. Per germline, CDR1 MNHEY and CDR2 SVGAGI. CDR3 DNA sequence: TGTGCCAGCAGTTACTCGAGCGGGGGGCTTCAGGGTGGCTACACCTTC. Its translation is CASSYSSGGLQGGYTF.

This clone was recorded once. The chain couples TRBV30 to TRBJ1-6; 7 bases are shared with TRBD1. V was clipped by 4 bases and J by 8 bases; unmatched bases: 8. Per germline, CDR1 GTSNPN and CDR2 SVGIG (reference sequence). CDR3 size: 14 residues. CDR3 sequence (DNA): TGTGCCTGGAAAACCGGGACAGCCTATTCACCCCTCCACTTT. Encoded protein: CAWKTGTAYSPLHF.

V is TRBV7-2 and J is TRBJ2-7; the match to TRBD1 covers 7 bases. This CDR3 spans 12 amino acids. The junction had 7 bases not matched to a gene; V was cut back by 5 bases and J by 9 bases. Looked up from germline, CDR1 is SGHTA and CDR2 is FQGNSA. The CDR3 here is CASSLRQGPQYF. For the CDR3, the DNA is TGTGCCAGCAGCCTCCGACAGGGCCCGCAGTACTTC.

J is TRBJ2-2 and V is TRBV18, with D perhaps TRBD2 (5 bases). The CDR3 spans 16 residues. V lost 2 bases, J lost 2 bases, and 12 bases lay in between. Germline V gene lookup returns CDR1 KGHSH and CDR2 LQKENI. The CDR3 region has the DNA TGTGCCAGCTCACCAAAGCGGCTAGTTAACACCGGGGAGCTGTTTTTT. Residues: CASSPKRLVNTGELFF.

The chain is built from TRBV18 and TRBJ2-2, with TRBD2 identical over 8 bases. The CDR3 runs 15 residues. Germline-derived CDR1 and CDR2 are KGHSH and LQKENI. V gave up 1 base and J gave up 6 bases; unmatched junction bases: 4. The CDR3 loop is CASSPLSGGPGELFF. CDR3 bases: TGTGCCAGCTCACCACTTTCGGGAGGGCCCGGGGAGCTGTTTTTT.